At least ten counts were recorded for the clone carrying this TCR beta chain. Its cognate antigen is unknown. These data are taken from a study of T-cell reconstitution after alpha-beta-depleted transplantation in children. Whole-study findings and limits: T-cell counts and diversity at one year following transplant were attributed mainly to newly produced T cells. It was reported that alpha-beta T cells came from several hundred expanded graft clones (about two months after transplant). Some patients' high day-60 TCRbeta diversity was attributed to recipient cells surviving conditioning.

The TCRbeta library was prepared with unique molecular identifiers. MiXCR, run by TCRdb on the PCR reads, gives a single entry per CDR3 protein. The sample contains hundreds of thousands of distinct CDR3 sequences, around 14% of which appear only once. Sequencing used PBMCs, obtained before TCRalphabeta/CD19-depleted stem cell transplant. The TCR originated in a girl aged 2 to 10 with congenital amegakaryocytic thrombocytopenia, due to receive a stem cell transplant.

The CDR3 DNA sequence: TGCGCCAGCAGCTTCCAGACAGGGGCCTACGAGCAGTACTTC. Its protein product is CASSFQTGAYEQYF. This chain connects TRBV4-1 to TRBJ2-7; 8 bases fit TRBD1. The CDR3 is made up of 14 amino acids. The germline V gene has CDR1 MGHRA and CDR2 YSYEKL. V was clipped by 5 bases and J by 2 bases; unmatched bases: 5.